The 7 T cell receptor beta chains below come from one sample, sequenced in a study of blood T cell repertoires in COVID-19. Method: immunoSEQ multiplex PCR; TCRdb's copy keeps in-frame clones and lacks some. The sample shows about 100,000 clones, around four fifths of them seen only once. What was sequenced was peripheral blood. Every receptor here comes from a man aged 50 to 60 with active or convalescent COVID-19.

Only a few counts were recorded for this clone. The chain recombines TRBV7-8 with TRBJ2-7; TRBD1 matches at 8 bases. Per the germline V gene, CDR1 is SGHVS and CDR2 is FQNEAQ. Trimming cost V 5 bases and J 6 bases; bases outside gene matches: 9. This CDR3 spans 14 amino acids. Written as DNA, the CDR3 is TGTGCCAGCAGCGCGGGTCAGGGGGCGGGCGAGCAGTACTTC. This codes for CASSAGQGAGEQYF.

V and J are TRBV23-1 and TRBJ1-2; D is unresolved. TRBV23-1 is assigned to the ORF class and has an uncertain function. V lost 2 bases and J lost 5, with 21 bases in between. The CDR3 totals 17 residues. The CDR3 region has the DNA TGCGCCAGCAGTCAAAAGCGAAATTTGTTTCGTTCATATGGCTACACCTTC. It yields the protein CASSQKRNLFRSYGYTF.

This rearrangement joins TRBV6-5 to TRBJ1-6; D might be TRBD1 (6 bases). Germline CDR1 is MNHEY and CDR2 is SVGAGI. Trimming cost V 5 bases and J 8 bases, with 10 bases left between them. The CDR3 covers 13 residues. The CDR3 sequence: CASSPDSYSPLHF. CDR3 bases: TGTGCCAGCAGTCCGGACAGTTATTCACCCCTCCACTTT.

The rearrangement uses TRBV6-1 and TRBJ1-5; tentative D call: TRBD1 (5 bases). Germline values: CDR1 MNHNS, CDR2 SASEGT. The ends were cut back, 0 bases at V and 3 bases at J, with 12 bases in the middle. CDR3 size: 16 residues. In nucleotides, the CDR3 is TGTGCCAGCAGTGAAGCGCGAGCAGGGTCCAATCAGCCCCAGCATTTT. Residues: CASSEARAGSNQPQHF.

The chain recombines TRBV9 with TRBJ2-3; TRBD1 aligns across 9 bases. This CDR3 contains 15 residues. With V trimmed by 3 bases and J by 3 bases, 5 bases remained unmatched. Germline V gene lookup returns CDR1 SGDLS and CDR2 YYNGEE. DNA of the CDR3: TGTGCCAGCAGCGAGGACAGGGGAAGGACAGATACGCAGTATTTT. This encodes CASSEDRGRTDTQYF.

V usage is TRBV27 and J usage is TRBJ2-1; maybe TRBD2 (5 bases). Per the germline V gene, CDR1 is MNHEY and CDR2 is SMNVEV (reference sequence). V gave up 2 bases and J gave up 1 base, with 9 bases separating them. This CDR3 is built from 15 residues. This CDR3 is CASSLGGQSYNEQFF. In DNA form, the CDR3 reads TGTGCCAGCAGTTTAGGCGGGCAGTCCTACAATGAGCAGTTCTTC.

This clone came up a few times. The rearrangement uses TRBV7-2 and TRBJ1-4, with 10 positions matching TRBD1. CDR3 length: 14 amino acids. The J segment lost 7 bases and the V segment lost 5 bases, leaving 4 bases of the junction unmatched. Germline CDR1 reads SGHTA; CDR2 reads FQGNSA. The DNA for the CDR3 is TGTGCCAGCAGCCGGGACAGGGGCTCTGAAAAACTGTTTTTT. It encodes CASSRDRGSEKLFF.